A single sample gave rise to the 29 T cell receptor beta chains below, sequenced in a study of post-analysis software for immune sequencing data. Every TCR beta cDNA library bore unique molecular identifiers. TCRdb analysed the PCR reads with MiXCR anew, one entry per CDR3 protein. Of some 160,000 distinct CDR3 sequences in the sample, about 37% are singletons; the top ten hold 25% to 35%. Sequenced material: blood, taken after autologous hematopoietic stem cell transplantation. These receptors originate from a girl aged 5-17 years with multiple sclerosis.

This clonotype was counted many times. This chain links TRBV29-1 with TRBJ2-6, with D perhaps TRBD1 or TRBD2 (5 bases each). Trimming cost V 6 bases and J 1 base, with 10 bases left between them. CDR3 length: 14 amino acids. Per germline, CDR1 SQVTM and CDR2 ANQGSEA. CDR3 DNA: TGCAGCGTCGACTGGGGGTCTGGGGCCAACGTCCTGACTTTC. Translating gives CSVDWGSGANVLTF.

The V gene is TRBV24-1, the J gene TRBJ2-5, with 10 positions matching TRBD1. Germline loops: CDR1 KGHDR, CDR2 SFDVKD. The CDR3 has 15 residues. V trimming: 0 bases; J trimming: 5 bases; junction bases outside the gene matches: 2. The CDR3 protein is CATSDLGTGVETQYF. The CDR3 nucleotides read TGTGCCACCAGTGATTTGGGGACAGGGGTGGAGACCCAGTACTTC.

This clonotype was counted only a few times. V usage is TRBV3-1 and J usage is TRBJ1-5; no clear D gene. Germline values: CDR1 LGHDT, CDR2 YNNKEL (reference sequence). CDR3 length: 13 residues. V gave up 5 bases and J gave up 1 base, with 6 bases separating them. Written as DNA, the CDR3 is TGTGCCAGCAGCGGGATGAGCAATCAGCCCCAGCATTTT. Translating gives CASSGMSNQPQHF.

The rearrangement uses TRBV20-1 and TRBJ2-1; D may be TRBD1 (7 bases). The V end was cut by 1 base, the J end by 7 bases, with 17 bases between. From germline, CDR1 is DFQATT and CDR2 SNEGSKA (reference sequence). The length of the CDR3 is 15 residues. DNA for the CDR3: TGCAGTGCTAGAGTAAGACAGGGACTTTTGAATGAGCAGTTCTTC. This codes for CSARVRQGLLNEQFF.

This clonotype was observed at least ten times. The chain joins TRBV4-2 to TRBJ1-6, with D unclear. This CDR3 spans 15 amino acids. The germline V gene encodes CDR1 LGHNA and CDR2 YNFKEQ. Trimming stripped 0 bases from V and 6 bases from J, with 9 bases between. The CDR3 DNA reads TGTGCCAGCAGCCAAGACGGTACTGGTAATTCACCCCTCCACTTT. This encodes CASSQDGTGNSPLHF.

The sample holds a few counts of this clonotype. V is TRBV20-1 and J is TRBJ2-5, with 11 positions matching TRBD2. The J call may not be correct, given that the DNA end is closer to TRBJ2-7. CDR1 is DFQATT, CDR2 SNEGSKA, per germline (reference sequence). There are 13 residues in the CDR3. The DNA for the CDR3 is TGCAGTGCCACTAGCGGGAGTGATTACGAGCAGTACTTC. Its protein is CSATSGSDYEQYF.

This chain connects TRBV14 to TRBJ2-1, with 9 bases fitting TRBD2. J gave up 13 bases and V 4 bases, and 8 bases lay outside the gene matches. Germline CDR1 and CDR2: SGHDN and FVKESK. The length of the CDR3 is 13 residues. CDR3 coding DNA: TGTGCCAGCAGCCCCGCGGGAGGGGGCCCTCAGTTCTTC. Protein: CASSPAGGGPQFF. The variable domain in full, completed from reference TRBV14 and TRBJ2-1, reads EAGVTQFPSHSVIEKGQTVTLRCDPISGHDNLYWYRRVMGKEIKFLLHFVKESKQDESGMPNNRFLAERTGGTYSTLKVQPAELEDSGVYFCASSPAGGGPQFFGPGTRLTVL.

Here the CDR3 reads CASSLGPTGTGANVLTF. For the CDR3, the DNA is TGCGCCAGCAGCTTGGGGCCTACAGGGACTGGGGCCAACGTCCTGACTTTC. The genes are TRBV5-1 and TRBJ2-6, with D possibly matching TRBD1 (6 bases). The V gene lost 0 bases and the J gene lost 2 bases, with 12 bases spanning the gap. Germline V gives CDR1 SGHRS, CDR2 YFSETQ. This CDR3 is built from 17 residues.

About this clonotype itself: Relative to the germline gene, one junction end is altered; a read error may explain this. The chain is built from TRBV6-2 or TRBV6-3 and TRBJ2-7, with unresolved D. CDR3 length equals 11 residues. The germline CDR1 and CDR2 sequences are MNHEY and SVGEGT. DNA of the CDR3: TGTGTCAGCAGCCGGATGGACGAGCAGTACTTC. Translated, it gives CVSSRMDEQYF.

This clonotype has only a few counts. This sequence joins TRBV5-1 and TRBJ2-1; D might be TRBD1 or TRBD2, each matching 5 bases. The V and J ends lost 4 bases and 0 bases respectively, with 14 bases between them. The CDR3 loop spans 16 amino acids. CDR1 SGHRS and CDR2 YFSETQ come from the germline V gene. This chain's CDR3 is CASSVGWGNSYNEQFF. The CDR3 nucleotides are TGCGCCAGCAGCGTGGGGTGGGGGAACTCCTACAATGAGCAGTTCTTC.

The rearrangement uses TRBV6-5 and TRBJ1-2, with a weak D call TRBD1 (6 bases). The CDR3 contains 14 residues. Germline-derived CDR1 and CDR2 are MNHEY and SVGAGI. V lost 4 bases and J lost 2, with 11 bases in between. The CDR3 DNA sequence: TGTGCCAGCAGTTGGGGGGCAGCAAACTATGGCTACACCTTC. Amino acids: CASSWGAANYGYTF.

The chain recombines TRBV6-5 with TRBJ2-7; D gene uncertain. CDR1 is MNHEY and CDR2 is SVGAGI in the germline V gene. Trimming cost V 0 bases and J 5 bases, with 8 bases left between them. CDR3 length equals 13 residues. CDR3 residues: CASSYSTAHEQYF. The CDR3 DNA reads TGTGCCAGCAGTTACTCGACGGCCCACGAGCAGTACTTC.

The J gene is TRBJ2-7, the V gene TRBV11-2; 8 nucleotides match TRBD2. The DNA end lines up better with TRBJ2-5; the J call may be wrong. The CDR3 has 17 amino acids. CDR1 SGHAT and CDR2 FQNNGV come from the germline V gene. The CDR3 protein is CASSVYSGRWVGETQYF. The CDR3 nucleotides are TGTGCCAGCAGCGTATACAGCGGGAGATGGGTTGGCGAGACCCAGTACTTC.

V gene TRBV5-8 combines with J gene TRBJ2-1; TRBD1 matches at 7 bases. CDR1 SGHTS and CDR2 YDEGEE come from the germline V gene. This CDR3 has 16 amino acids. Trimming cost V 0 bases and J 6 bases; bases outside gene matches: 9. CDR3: CASSLAGRGFSNEQFF. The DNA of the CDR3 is TGTGCCAGCAGCTTGGCTGGCAGGGGGTTCTCCAATGAGCAGTTCTTC.

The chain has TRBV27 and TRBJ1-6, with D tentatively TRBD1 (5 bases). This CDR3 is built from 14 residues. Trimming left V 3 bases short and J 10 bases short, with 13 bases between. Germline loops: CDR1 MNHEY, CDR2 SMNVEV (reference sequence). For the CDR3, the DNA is TGTGCCAGCAGTTTGAGAGGGGTACAATCACCCCTCCACTTT. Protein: CASSLRGVQSPLHF.

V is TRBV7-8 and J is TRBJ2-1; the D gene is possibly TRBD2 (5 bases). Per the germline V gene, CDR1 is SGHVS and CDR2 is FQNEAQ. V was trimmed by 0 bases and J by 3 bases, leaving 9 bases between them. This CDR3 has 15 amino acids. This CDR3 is CASSLAEGGYNEQFF. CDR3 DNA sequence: TGTGCCAGCAGCTTAGCGGAAGGAGGCTACAATGAGCAGTTCTTC.

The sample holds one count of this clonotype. The CDR3 DNA is TGTGCCAGCAGTTACGGACAGGGGACTAGCACAGATACGCAGTATTTT. Residues: CASSYGQGTSTDTQYF. The chain couples TRBV28 to TRBJ2-3, with 9 bases aligning to TRBD1. V was clipped by 4 bases and J by 0 bases; unmatched bases: 5. This CDR3 is 16 amino acids long. In germline, CDR1 is MDHEN, CDR2 SYDVKM. The full variable domain, completed using reference TRBV28 and TRBJ2-3, is DVKVTQSSRYLVKRTGEKVFLECVQDMDHENMFWYRQDPGLGLRLIYFSYDVKMKEKGDIPEGYSVSREKKERFSLILESASTNQTSMYLCASSYGQGTSTDTQYFGPGTRLTVL.

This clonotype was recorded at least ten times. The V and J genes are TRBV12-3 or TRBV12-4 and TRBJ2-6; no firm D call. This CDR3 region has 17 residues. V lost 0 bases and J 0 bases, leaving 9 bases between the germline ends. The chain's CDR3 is CASSLALVLSGANVLTF. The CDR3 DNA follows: TGTGCCAGCAGTTTAGCGCTGGTCCTCTCTGGGGCCAACGTCCTGACTTTC.

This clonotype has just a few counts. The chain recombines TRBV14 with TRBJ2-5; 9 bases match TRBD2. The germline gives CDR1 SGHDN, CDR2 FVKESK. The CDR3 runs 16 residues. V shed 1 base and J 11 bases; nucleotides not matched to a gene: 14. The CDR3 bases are TGTGCCAGCAGCCAAGTAGCGGGAGTAGTGTTCGATGAGCAGTACTTC. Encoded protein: CASSQVAGVVFDEQYF.

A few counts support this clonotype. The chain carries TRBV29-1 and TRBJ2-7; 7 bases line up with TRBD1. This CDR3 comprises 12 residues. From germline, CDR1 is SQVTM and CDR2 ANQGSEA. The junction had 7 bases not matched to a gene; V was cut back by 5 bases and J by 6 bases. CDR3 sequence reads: CSVRQGSGEQYF. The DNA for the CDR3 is TGCAGCGTTCGACAGGGCAGTGGCGAGCAGTACTTC.

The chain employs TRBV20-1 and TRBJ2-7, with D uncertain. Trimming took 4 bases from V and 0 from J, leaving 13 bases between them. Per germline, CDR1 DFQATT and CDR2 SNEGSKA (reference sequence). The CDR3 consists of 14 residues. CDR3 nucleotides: TGCAGTGCTAACGGGCGCCAGAGCTCCTACGAGCAGTACTTC. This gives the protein CSANGRQSSYEQYF.

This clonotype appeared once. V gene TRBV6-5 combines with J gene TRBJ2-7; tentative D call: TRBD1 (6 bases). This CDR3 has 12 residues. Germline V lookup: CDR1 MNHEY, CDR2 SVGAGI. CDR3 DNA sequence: TGTGCCAGCAAAACGGACAGCTACGGGCAGTACGTC. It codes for CASKTDSYGQYV.

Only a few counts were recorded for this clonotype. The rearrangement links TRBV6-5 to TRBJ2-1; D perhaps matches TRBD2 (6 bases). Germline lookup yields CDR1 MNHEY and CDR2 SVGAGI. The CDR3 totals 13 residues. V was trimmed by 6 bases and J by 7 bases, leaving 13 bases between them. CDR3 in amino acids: CASSPWGENEQFF. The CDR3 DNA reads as TGTGCCAGCAGCCCCTGGGGGGAGAATGAGCAGTTCTTC.

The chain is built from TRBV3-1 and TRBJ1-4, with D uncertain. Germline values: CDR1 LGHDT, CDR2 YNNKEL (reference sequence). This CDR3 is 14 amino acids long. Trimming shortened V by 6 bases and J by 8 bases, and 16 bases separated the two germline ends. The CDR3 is CASSLTSDEEKLFF. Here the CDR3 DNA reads TGTGCCAGCAGTCTTACCTCTGACGAGGAAAAACTGTTTTTT.

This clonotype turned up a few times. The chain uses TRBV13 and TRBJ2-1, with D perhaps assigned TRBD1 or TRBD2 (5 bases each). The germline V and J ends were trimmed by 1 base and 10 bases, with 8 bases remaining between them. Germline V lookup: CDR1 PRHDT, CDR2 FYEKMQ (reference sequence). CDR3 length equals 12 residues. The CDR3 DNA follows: TGTGCCAGCAGCTTAGAGAGGGGAGAGCAGTTCTTC. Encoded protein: CASSLERGEQFF.

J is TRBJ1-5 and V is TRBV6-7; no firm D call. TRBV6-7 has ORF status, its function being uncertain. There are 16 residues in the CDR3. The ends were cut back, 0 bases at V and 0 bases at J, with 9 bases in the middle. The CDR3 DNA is TGTGCCAGCAGTTACTCGAGACCATATAGCAATCAGCCCCAGCATTTT. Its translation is CASSYSRPYSNQPQHF.

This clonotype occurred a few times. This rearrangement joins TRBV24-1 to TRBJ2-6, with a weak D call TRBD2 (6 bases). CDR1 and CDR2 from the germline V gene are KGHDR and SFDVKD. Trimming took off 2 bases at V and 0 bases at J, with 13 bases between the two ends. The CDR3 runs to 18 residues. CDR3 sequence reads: CATSDSQGDFSGANVLTF. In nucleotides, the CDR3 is TGTGCCACCAGTGATTCCCAAGGGGACTTCTCTGGGGCCAACGTCCTGACTTTC.

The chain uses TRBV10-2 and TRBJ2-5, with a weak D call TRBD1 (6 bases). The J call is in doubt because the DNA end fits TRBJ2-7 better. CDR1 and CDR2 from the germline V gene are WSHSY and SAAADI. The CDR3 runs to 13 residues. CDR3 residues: CASSSGEPYEQYF. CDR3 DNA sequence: TGCGCCAGCAGCTCAGGGGAACCCTACGAGCAGTACTTC.

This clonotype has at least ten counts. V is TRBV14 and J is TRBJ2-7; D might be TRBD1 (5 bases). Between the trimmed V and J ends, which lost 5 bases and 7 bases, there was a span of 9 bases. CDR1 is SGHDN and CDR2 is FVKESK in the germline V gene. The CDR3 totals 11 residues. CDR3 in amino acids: CASSRAGEQYF. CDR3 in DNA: TGTGCCAGCAGCAGAGCAGGGGAGCAGTACTTC.